A selection of T cell receptor beta chains follows, all from one sample in a study of cytomegalovirus exposure and HLA in healthy donors. Sequenced by immunoSEQ multiplex PCR; TCRdb stores in-frame clones only, minus some. The table includes roughly 130,000 clones, about 73% detected once. Input material: PBMCs. These receptors came from a woman between 45 and 60 years old in good health and CMV-seropositive. Both conserved end residues are part of each CDR3. D genes are given only for firm matches. The listing skips clone size in some rows; elsewhere it reads once, few, many or a size class.

J gene: TRBJ1-6; V gene: TRBV19; clone size: once; D gene: -; CDR3 DNA: TGTGCCAGTAGCACCTCCCGGACAGTTTCACTGTCACCCCTCCACTTT; CDR3 protein: CASSTSRTVSLSPLHF
J gene: TRBJ2-2; V gene: TRBV7-2; clone size: -; D gene: TRBD2; CDR3 DNA: TGTGCCACCCGCGGGGGGGCCAACACCGGGGAGCTGTTTTTT; CDR3 protein: CATRGGANTGELFF
J gene: TRBJ2-7; V gene: TRBV4-1; clone size: once; D gene: -; CDR3 DNA: TGCGCCAGCAGCCAAGCGGAGGGGACCTACGAGCAGTACTTC; CDR3 protein: CASSQAEGTYEQYF
J gene: TRBJ2-7; V gene: TRBV29-1; clone size: -; D gene: -; CDR3 DNA: TGCAGCGTTGAAGATCGTGGTATGGCCGAGCAGTACTTC; CDR3 protein: CSVEDRGMAEQYF
J gene: TRBJ2-2; V gene: TRBV14; clone size: -; D gene: TRBD1; CDR3 DNA: TGTGCCAGCAGCCGACACAGGGGTAACACCGGGGAGCTGTTTTTT; CDR3 protein: CASSRHRGNTGELFF
J gene: TRBJ1-5; V gene: TRBV12-5; clone size: -; D gene: -; CDR3 DNA: TGTGCTAGTGGTTCCTATCAGCCCCAGCATTTT; CDR3 protein: CASGSYQPQHF
J gene: TRBJ2-7; V gene: TRBV5-4; clone size: -; D gene: TRBD2; CDR3 DNA: TGTGCCAGCAGCCAATCACTAGCGGGGGGGCTCGAGCAGTACTTC; CDR3 protein: CASSQSLAGGLEQYF
J gene: TRBJ2-3; V gene: TRBV12-5; clone size: -; D gene: TRBD2; CDR3 DNA: TGTGCTACCCGGGGGGTGCGCGATACGCAGTATTTT; CDR3 protein: CATRGVRDTQYF
J gene: TRBJ2-7; V gene: TRBV18; clone size: -; D gene: TRBD1; CDR3 DNA: TGTGCCAGCACTAAGACCGGGACAGGGGGGAACGAGCAGTACTTC; CDR3 protein: CASTKTGTGGNEQYF
J gene: TRBJ2-1; V gene: TRBV15; clone size: few; D gene: TRBD1; CDR3 DNA: TGTGCCACCAGCAGAGATCAACAACAGGGGGGTGAGCAGTTCTTC; CDR3 protein: CATSRDQQQGGEQFF
J gene: TRBJ2-5; V gene: TRBV5-4; clone size: once; D gene: TRBD2; CDR3 DNA: TGTGCCAGCAGCTTCGGGGGGTCCCCGTCGGAGACCCAGTACTTC; CDR3 protein: CASSFGGSPSETQYF
J gene: TRBJ1-1; V gene: TRBV6-4; clone size: -; D gene: -; CDR3 DNA: TGTGCCAGCAGAGATGGACACTCAGGGCGGACTGAAGCTTTCTTT; CDR3 protein: CASRDGHSGRTEAFF
J gene: TRBJ2-1; V gene: TRBV30; clone size: few; D gene: TRBD2; CDR3 DNA: TGTGCCTGGGAGCCCGGACTAGCGGGGAGCAATGAGCAGTTCTTC; CDR3 protein: CAWEPGLAGSNEQFF
J gene: TRBJ1-5; V gene: TRBV5-8; clone size: -; D gene: -; CDR3 DNA: TGTGCCAGCAGGGATCGGGGAGGGGCTAGCAATCAGCCCCAGCATTTT; CDR3 protein: CASRDRGGASNQPQHF
J gene: TRBJ1-4; V gene: TRBV11-2; clone size: -; D gene: -; CDR3 DNA: TGTGCCAGCAGCTTAGGGGGCAGACCTAATGAAAAACTGTTTTTT; CDR3 protein: CASSLGGRPNEKLFF
J gene: TRBJ1-5; V gene: TRBV10-3; clone size: -; D gene: -; CDR3 DNA: TGTGCCATCAGTGTCGACAGTCCATCACAACCCCAGCATTTT; CDR3 protein: CAISVDSPSQPQHF
J gene: TRBJ2-7; V gene: TRBV15; clone size: -; D gene: TRBD2; CDR3 DNA: TGTGCCACCAGCAGGGAAGCGGGGGCCTACGAGCAGTACTTC; CDR3 protein: CATSREAGAYEQYF
J gene: TRBJ1-2; V gene: TRBV29-1; clone size: -; D gene: -; CDR3 DNA: TGCAGCGTTGAACCCGGCCTGGAGGATGGCTACACCTTC; CDR3 protein: CSVEPGLEDGYTF
J gene: TRBJ1-2; V gene: TRBV5-1; clone size: -; D gene: TRBD1; CDR3 DNA: TGCGCCAGCAGCTTGGATCGAGGGGGCAACGGCTACCCCTTC; CDR3 protein: CASSLDRGGNGYPF
J gene: TRBJ1-1; V gene: TRBV18; clone size: -; D gene: -; CDR3 DNA: TGTGCCAGCTCACCATTTTTGGGCAGAAATTTAGAAGCTTTCTTT; CDR3 protein: CASSPFLGRNLEAFF
J gene: TRBJ1-1; V gene: TRBV7-2; clone size: -; D gene: TRBD1; CDR3 DNA: TGTGCCAGCAGCTACAGGGGAACCATGAACACTGAAGCTTTCTTT; CDR3 protein: CASSYRGTMNTEAFF
J gene: TRBJ2-3; V gene: TRBV5-1; clone size: -; D gene: TRBD1; CDR3 DNA: TGCGCCAGCAGCTTGGACGGGACAGGCACAGATACGCAGTATTTT; CDR3 protein: CASSLDGTGTDTQYF